This T cell receptor (beta chain) stems from a study of chemoradiotherapy in HPV16-positive cancers. On this clone: Its antigen is undetermined.

Study conclusions and caveats: For HPV16-positive patients, expanding HPV-responsive T cells associated with longer recurrence-free survival.

J lost 1 base, V lost 2 bases, and 7 bases had no gene match. Germline values: CDR1 MNHEY, CDR2 SMNVEV (reference sequence). This CDR3 is built from 17 residues. Profiling relied on immunoSEQ multiplex PCR, and the TCRdb table lists in-frame clones only, not all of them. The data contain about 33,000 clones, approximately 90% of them singletons. This TCR was sampled from a human donor with HPV-associated anogenital cancer. Here the sequenced sample was blood, taken from a patient who underwent chemoradiotherapy. This rearrangement joins TRBV27 to TRBJ2-1; TRBD2 matches at 8 bases. The CDR3 spells CASSLIGGAMSYNEQFF. The CDR3 bases are TGTGCCAGCAGTTTAATCGGGGGGGCCATGTCCTACAATGAGCAGTTCTTC.